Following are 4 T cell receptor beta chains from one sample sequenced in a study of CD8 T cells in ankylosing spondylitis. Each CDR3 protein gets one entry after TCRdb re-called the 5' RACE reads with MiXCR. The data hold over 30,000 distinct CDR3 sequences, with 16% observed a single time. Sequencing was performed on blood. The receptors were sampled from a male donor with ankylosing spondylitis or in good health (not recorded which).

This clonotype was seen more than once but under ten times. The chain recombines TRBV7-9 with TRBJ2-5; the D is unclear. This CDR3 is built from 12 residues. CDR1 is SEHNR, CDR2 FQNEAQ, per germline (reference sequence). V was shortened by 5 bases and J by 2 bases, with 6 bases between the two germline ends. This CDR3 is CASSRQQETQYF. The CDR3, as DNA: TGTGCCAGCAGCCGTCAGCAAGAGACCCAGTACTTC.

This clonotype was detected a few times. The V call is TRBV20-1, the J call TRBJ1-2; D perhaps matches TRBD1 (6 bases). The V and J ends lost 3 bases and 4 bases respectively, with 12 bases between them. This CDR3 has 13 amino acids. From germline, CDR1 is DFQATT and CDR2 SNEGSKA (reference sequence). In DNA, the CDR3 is TGCAGTGCTAGGAGGGGGGCCCTCTATGGCTACACCTTC. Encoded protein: CSARRGALYGYTF.

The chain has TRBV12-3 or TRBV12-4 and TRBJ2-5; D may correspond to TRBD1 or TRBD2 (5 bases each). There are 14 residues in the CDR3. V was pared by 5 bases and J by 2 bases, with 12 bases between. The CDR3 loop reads CASSLGTWQETQYF. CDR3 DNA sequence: TGTGCCAGCAGTCTGGGGACCTGGCAAGAGACCCAGTACTTC.

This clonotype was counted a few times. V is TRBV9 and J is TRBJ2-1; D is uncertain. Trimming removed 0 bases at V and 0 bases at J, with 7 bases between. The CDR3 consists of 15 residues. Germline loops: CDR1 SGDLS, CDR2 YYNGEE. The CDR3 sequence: CASSVDQASYNEQFF. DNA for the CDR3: TGTGCCAGCAGCGTAGACCAGGCCTCCTACAATGAGCAGTTCTTC.